Below, 26 T cell receptor beta chains from the same sample are listed, as sequenced in a study of blood T cells in healthy people across ages. A J-beta primer mix and a sample-barcoded 5' primer were used in a second PCR of roughly 7 to 12 cycles. TCRdb re-analysed the 5' RACE reads in MiXCR, keeping a single row per CDR3 protein. The table lists roughly 560,000 distinct CDR3 sequences, 24% of them singletons, with just under 9% in the top ten. This sample also belongs to another study, concerning T cells of mothers and their children.

The specimen sequenced was blood. Receptor source: a boy between 10 and 17 years old in good health.

The chain has TRBV20-1 and TRBJ2-3; D unresolved. V lost 0 bases and J 6 bases, leaving 13 bases between the germline ends. CDR1 is DFQATT, CDR2 SNEGSKA, per germline (reference sequence). The CDR3 sequence is 14 residues long. The DNA of the CDR3 is TGCAGTGCTAGAGAGGGCGGCCCGACGGATACGCAGTATTTT. It codes for CSAREGGPTDTQYF.

This sequence joins TRBV12-3 or TRBV12-4 and TRBJ2-7; perhaps TRBD1 as D (6 bases). Trimming pared 4 bases from V and 3 bases from J, leaving 13 bases between. CDR3 length: 14 amino acids. CDR3 sequence (DNA): TGTGCCAGCAGTTCCCGGACAGTTAACTACGAGCAGTACTTC. It codes for CASSSRTVNYEQYF.

This clonotype has only a few counts. This chain uses TRBV2 with TRBJ2-5, with TRBD2 matching over 13 bases. Near its end, the DNA agrees better with TRBJ2-1, so the J call may be wrong. Looked up from germline, CDR1 is SNHLY and CDR2 is FYNNEI. CDR3 length equals 18 residues. CDR3 nucleotide sequence: TGTGCCAGCAGTATCCGACTAGCGGGGGGAAAATACTACAATGAGCAGTTCTTC. Translating it yields CASSIRLAGGKYYNEQFF.

The gene calls are TRBV7-2 and TRBJ2-5; maybe TRBD2 (6 bases). The V gene's germline CDR1 is SGHTA and CDR2 FQGNSA. The germline V and J ends were trimmed by 1 base and 4 bases, with 7 bases remaining between them. This CDR3 is 13 amino acids long. The CDR3: CASSLGTTETQYF. The CDR3 DNA reads as TGTGCCAGCAGCTTAGGGACTACAGAGACCCAGTACTTC.

As for this clonotype: Its ends do not fully match the called genes, so a read error is possible. The chain links TRBV4-3 to TRBJ2-7; a possible D gene is TRBD2 (6 bases). Germline CDR1 reads LGHNA; CDR2 reads YSLEER. CDR3 length: 16 amino acids. CDR3 sequence reads: CASSQGWAGKTYGQYF. CDR3 coding DNA: TGCGCCAGCAGCCAAGGTTGGGCGGGGAAGACCTACGGGCAGTACTTC.

The CDR3 DNA follows: TGCAGCGTGCTCAGGGACAACTCCTACGAGCAGTACTTC. It is translated as CSVLRDNSYEQYF. V gene TRBV29-1 combines with J gene TRBJ2-7; D perhaps matches TRBD1 (6 bases). With 6 bases removed from V and 0 bases from J, the gap between germline ends came to 12 bases. Germline loops: CDR1 SQVTM, CDR2 ANQGSEA. This CDR3 spans 13 amino acids.

The chain combines TRBV20-1 with TRBJ2-7, with D maybe TRBD1 (6 bases). Per germline, CDR1 DFQATT and CDR2 SNEGSKA (reference sequence). The germline V and J ends were trimmed by 5 bases and 0 bases, with 17 bases remaining between them. The CDR3 has 15 residues. CDR3 nucleotides: TGCAGTGCTCCAGCGACAGGCGAGTACTCCTACGAGCAGTACTTC. The encoded protein is CSAPATGEYSYEQYF.

V gene TRBV6-4 combines with J gene TRBJ2-6, with D unclear. The CDR3 is 15 amino acids. CDR1 is MRHNA and CDR2 is SNTAGT in the germline V gene. V was cut by 7 bases and J by 1 base, with 11 bases left in between. The CDR3 protein is CASKNDGSGANVLTF. DNA of the CDR3: TGTGCCAGCAAAAATGACGGATCTGGGGCCAACGTCCTGACTTTC.

V is TRBV5-1 and J is TRBJ2-5; D possibly matches TRBD1 or TRBD2 (5 bases each). Matching the DNA end better, TRBJ2-7 makes the J call doubtful. The CDR3 extends over 14 amino acids. CDR1 and CDR2 (germline): SGHRS, YFSETQ. CDR3 protein: CASSLGREKDEQYF. DNA of the CDR3: TGCGCCAGCAGCTTGGGCAGGGAGAAGGACGAGCAGTACTTC.

J is TRBJ2-3 and V is TRBV20-1; 10 bases are a match to TRBD2. Germline V gene data show CDR1 as DFQATT and CDR2 as SNEGSKA (reference sequence). The V and J ends lost 3 bases and 6 bases, in that order; junction bases with no gene match: 9. The CDR3 consists of 15 residues. CDR3 sequence reads: CSASSSGRGMDTQYF. CDR3 coding DNA: TGCAGTGCTAGTTCTAGCGGGAGAGGAATGGATACGCAGTATTTT.

This clonotype was observed a few times. This sequence may be a read error, since a much larger clone differs from it by one base. This sequence joins TRBV29-1 and TRBJ2-1; D tentatively fits TRBD1 or TRBD2 (5 bases each). The germline V gene encodes CDR1 SQVTM and CDR2 ANQGSEA. This CDR3 has 12 residues. The CDR3 is CSVAELGETRYF. The CDR3, as DNA: TGCAGCGTTGCGGAACTAGGGGAGACCCGGTACTTC.

This clonotype was seen only a few times. The chain is built from TRBV29-1 and TRBJ2-3; a weak D match, TRBD2 (6 bases). The germline V and J ends were trimmed by 4 bases and 0 bases, with 14 bases remaining between them. This CDR3 spans 15 amino acids. The germline gives CDR1 SQVTM, CDR2 ANQGSEA. The CDR3, as DNA: TGCAGCGTTGGTGCAGGGACTTCTAGCACAGATACGCAGTATTTT. Translating gives CSVGAGTSSTDTQYF.

This sequence joins TRBV15 and TRBJ2-5, with D tentatively TRBD1 or TRBD2 (6 bases each). The ends were cut back, 5 bases at V and 5 bases at J, with 18 bases in the middle. CDR3 length equals 15 residues. CDR1 and CDR2 (germline): LNHNV, YYDKDF (reference sequence). The CDR3 spells CATSPPLGGLETQYF. CDR3 DNA sequence: TGTGCCACCAGCCCCCCCCTGGGGGGCTTGGAGACCCAGTACTTC.

This sequence joins TRBV28 and TRBJ1-6; D is unclear. Trimming stripped 4 bases from V and 0 bases from J, with 10 bases between. The CDR3 length is 16 residues. Looked up from germline, CDR1 is MDHEN and CDR2 is SYDVKM. CDR3 DNA sequence: TGTGCCAGCAGTTCGCATTCCGACTCCTATAATTCACCCCTCCACTTT. The encoded protein is CASSSHSDSYNSPLHF.

V is TRBV29-1 and J is TRBJ2-7, with TRBD1 matching over 10 bases. This CDR3 comprises 14 residues. Germline assignment: CDR1 SQVTM and CDR2 ANQGSEA. Unmatched junction bases numbered 4, after V lost 5 bases and J lost 0 bases. The CDR3 loop is CSVRGTGASYEQYF. Here the CDR3 DNA reads TGCAGCGTTAGGGGGACAGGGGCCTCCTACGAGCAGTACTTC.

In this sample, this clonotype turned up a few times. The chain uses TRBV2 and TRBJ2-5, with D uncertain. The CDR3 consists of 16 residues. V lost 3 bases and J lost 3, with 17 bases in between. In germline, CDR1 is SNHLY, CDR2 FYNNEI. The CDR3 protein is CASSDSPSGPEETQYF. Written as DNA, the CDR3 is TGTGCCAGCAGTGACTCCCCCTCGGGCCCCGAAGAGACCCAGTACTTC.

V gene TRBV20-1 combines with J gene TRBJ1-6; D uncertain. Between the trimmed V and J ends, which lost 0 bases and 0 bases, there was a span of 12 bases. The CDR3 spans 17 residues. The germline CDR1 and CDR2 sequences are DFQATT and SNEGSKA (reference sequence). DNA for the CDR3: TGCAGTGCTAGAGATTACCAGAAAAGCTCCTATAATTCACCCCTCCACTTT. It translates to CSARDYQKSSYNSPLHF.

This clonotype was found a few times. J is TRBJ2-1 and V is TRBV4-3; TRBD2 aligns across 9 bases. This CDR3 has 15 residues. The germline gives CDR1 LGHNA, CDR2 YSLEER. The junction had 2 bases not matched to a gene; V was cut back by 1 base and J by 4 bases. For the CDR3, the DNA is TGCGCCAGCAGCCAAGCTAGCGGGGTTTACAATGAGCAGTTCTTC. Protein: CASSQASGVYNEQFF.

The rearrangement joins TRBV29-1 to TRBJ1-6; D perhaps matches TRBD1 (5 bases). V dropped 4 bases and J dropped 7 bases, with 11 bases sitting between them. Germline-derived CDR1 and CDR2 are SQVTM and ANQGSEA. The CDR3 covers 13 residues. CDR3 coding DNA: TGCAGCGTTGGGCGGGGGAGAAATTCACCCCTCCACTTT. Residues: CSVGRGRNSPLHF.

Regarding this clonotype: The junction differs from germline at one of its ends, possibly a read error. The chain links TRBV7-2 to TRBJ1-2, with D maybe TRBD1 (6 bases). Germline V gives CDR1 SGHTA, CDR2 FQGNSA. CDR3 length: 17 residues. The CDR3 loop is CVSSLVFTQGSGNGYTF. CDR3 coding DNA: TGTGTCAGCAGCTTAGTTTTCACGCAGGGGTCGGGAAATGGCTACACCTTC.

This chain links TRBV11-2 with TRBJ2-5, with D perhaps TRBD1 or TRBD2 (6 bases each). Trimming took off 6 bases at V and 1 base at J, with 15 bases between the two ends. The CDR3 has 15 residues. Germline CDR1 and CDR2: SGHAT and FQNNGV. In DNA, the CDR3 is TGTGCCAGCAGTAAAAGGGGGACTGTCCAAGAGACCCAGTACTTC. This gives the protein CASSKRGTVQETQYF.

This chain uses TRBV6-5 with TRBJ1-1; D uncertain. The germline V and J ends were trimmed by 4 bases and 1 base, with 10 bases remaining between them. CDR3 length: 14 residues. Germline lookup yields CDR1 MNHEY and CDR2 SVGAGI. In DNA, the CDR3 is TGTGCCAGCAGTTGGGTGTCATCGAACACTGAAGCTTTCTTT. Amino acids: CASSWVSSNTEAFF.

V is TRBV2 and J is TRBJ1-2; D might be TRBD1 (5 bases). The ends were cut back, 4 bases at V and 2 bases at J, with 5 bases in the middle. Germline V gene data show CDR1 as SNHLY and CDR2 as FYNNEI. The CDR3 length is 12 residues. The CDR3 spells CASSGQNYGYTF. Written as DNA, the CDR3 is TGTGCCAGCAGTGGACAGAACTATGGCTACACCTTC.

This clonotype was counted between two and nine times. The rearrangement links TRBV5-1 to TRBJ2-7; 8 positions agree with TRBD1. Trimming took 1 base from V and 7 from J; bases not matched to a gene: 13. CDR3 length equals 16 residues. Germline V gene data show CDR1 as SGHRS and CDR2 as YFSETQ. The CDR3 region is CASSLTVTGVSGEQYF. As DNA, the CDR3 is TGCGCCAGCAGCTTGACAGTGACAGGGGTGTCGGGGGAGCAGTACTTC. Supplemented by reference TRBV5-1 and TRBJ2-7, the full variable domain reads KAGVTQTPRYLIKTRGQQVTLSCSPISGHRSVSWYQQTPGQGLQFLFEYFSETQRNKGNFPGRFSGRQFSNSRSEMNVSTLELGDSALYLCASSLTVTGVSGEQYFGPGTRLTVT.

The chain joins TRBV28 to TRBJ2-5; TRBD1 agrees at 8 bases. Germline assignment: CDR1 MDHEN and CDR2 SYDVKM. CDR3 size: 15 residues. Unmatched junction bases numbered 7, after V lost 2 bases and J lost 5 bases. In DNA, the CDR3 is TGTGCCAGCAGTTTACCGACAGGGGCAGGGGAGACCCAGTACTTC. It specifies CASSLPTGAGETQYF.

This clonotype turned up a few times. The chain combines TRBV20-1 with TRBJ2-1, with 7 nucleotides matching TRBD2. Germline lookup yields CDR1 DFQATT and CDR2 SNEGSKA (reference sequence). The trim removed 2 bases at V and 0 bases at J, leaving 1 base unmatched. CDR3 length equals 14 residues. CDR3 in amino acids: CSARRGGSYNEQFF. The CDR3 coding sequence is TGCAGTGCTAGACGCGGGGGCTCCTACAATGAGCAGTTCTTC.